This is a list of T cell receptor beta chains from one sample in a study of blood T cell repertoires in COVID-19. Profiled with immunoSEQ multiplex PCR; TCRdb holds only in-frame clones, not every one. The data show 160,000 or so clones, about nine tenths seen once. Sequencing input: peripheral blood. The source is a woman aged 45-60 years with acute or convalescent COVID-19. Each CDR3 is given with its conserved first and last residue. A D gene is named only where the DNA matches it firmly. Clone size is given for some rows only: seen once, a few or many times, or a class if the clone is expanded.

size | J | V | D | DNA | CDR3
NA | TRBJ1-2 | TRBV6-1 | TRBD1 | TGTGCCAGCAGTGAGTCAGGGGGAACTAACTATGGCTACACCTTC | CASSESGGTNYGYTF
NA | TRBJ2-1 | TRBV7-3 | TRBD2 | TGTGCCAGCAGCTTAATCCCTCCCTCTAGCGGGGGATACAATGAGCAGTTCTTC | CASSLIPPSSGGYNEQFF
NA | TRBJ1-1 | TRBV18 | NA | TGTGCCAGCTCACCCCGGGAAGGCAGCCTCACTGAAGCTTTCTTT | CASSPREGSLTEAFF
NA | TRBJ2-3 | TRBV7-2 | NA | TGTGCCAGCAGCTCGGGGAGGTGGAACACAGATACGCAGTATTTT | CASSSGRWNTDTQYF
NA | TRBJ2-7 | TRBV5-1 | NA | TGCGCCAGCAGCCTTATTGAAGCAGGTCCCTACGAGCAGTACTTC | CASSLIEAGPYEQYF
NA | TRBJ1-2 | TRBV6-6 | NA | TGTGCCAGCAGTTCCCAGAGGCTTGGCTACACCTTC | CASSSQRLGYTF
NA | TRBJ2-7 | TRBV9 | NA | TGTGCCAGCAGCGAGGGGGTAGCTAACGAGCAGTACTTC | CASSEGVANEQYF
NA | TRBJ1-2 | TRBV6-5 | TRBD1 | TGTGCCAGCTCGGGACAGAACTATGGCTACACCTTC | CASSGQNYGYTF
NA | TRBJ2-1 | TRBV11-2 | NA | TGTGCCAGCAGCTTAGATATTTTGTTGGAGTGGGTATGGAATGAGCAGTTCTTC | CASSLDILLEWVWNEQFF
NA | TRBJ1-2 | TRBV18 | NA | TGTGCCAGCTCACCAAGGCAGGGGTACGACTATGGCTACACCTTC | CASSPRQGYDYGYTF
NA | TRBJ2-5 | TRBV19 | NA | TGTGCCAGTAGTATAACAGGGAGAGAGACCCAGTACTTC | CASSITGRETQYF
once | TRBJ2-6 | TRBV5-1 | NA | TGCGCCAGCAGCCCCTGGGAGGCTGGGGCCAACGTCCTGACTTTC | CASSPWEAGANVLTF
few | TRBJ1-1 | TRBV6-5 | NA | TGTGCCAGCAGTTACTCCTTAAGGAGGTACACTGAAGCTTTCTTT | CASSYSLRRYTEAFF
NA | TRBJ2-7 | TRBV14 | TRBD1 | TGTGCCAGCAGCCAAGATACAGGACAGGGGCTTTTAAAGCAGTACTTC | CASSQDTGQGLLKQYF
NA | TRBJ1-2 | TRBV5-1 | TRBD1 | TGCGCCAGCAGCGTCGTCTGGGGACAGGGTGGTAGCTACACCTTC | CASSVVWGQGGSYTF
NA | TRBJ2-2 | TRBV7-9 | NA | TGTGCCAGCAGCTTAGTCTCGAACACCGGGGAGCTGTTTTTT | CASSLVSNTGELFF
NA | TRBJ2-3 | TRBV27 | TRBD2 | TGTGCCAGCAGTTCAAGGACTAGCGGGTACTTGAGCACAGATACGCAGTATTTT | CASSSRTSGYLSTDTQYF
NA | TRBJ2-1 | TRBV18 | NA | TGTGCCAGCTCACCTTATTCGGGAGTAGGGTCCTACAATGAGCAGTTCTTC | CASSPYSGVGSYNEQFF
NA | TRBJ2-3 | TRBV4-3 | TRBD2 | TGCGCCAGCAGCCAAGAGACCGGCCGAGGCGGGGGGCTTTCCACGCAGTATTTT | CASSQETGRGGGLSTQYF
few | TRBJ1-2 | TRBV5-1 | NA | TGCGCCAGCAGCCTTCAGACAGCTAACTATGGCTACACCTTC | CASSLQTANYGYTF
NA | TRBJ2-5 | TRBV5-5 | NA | TGTGCCAGCAGCCAAAACCAAGAGACCCAGTACTTC | CASSQNQETQYF
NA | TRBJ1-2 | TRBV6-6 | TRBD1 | TGTGCCAGCGGGACAGGGGGGTACTATGGCTACACCTTC | CASGTGGYYGYTF
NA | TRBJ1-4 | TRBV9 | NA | TGTGCCAGCAGCACAGGTCTGCCTAATGAAAAACTGTTTTTT | CASSTGLPNEKLFF
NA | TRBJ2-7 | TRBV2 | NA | TGTGCCAGCAGTCGACCGTACAGCGAGCAGTACTTC | CASSRPYSEQYF
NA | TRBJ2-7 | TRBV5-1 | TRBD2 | TGCGCCAGCAGCTTGGTAGCGGGGGGAGAATACGAGCAGTACTTC | CASSLVAGGEYEQYF
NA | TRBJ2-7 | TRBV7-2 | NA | TGTGCCAGCAGCTTACAGGGGTTCGGGTCCTACGAGCAGTACTTC | CASSLQGFGSYEQYF
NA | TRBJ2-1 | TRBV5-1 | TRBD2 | TGCGCCAGCAGCGTGACTAGCGGGGCCTACAATGAGCAGTTCTTC | CASSVTSGAYNEQFF
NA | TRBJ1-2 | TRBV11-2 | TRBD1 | TGTGCCAGCAGGACAGGGGGCGGGGATGGCTACACCTTC | CASRTGGGDGYTF
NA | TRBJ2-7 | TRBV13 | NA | TGTGCCAGCACCTCTCCTGGGTGGGCAGGGGAACACGAGCAGTACTTC | CASTSPGWAGEHEQYF
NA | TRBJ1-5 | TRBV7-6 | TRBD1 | TGTGCCAGCAGCGAAGGACAGGGTGGTAGCAATCAGCCCCAGCATTTT | CASSEGQGGSNQPQHF
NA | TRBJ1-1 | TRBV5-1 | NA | TGCGCCAGCAGCAGGGAGACACTGGAGAACACTGAAGCTTTCTTT | CASSRETLENTEAFF
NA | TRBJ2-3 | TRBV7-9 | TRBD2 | TGTGCCAGCAGCTCGGGACTAGCGGTCCCGGATACGCAGTATTTT | CASSSGLAVPDTQYF
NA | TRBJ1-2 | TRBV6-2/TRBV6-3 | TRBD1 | TGTGCCAGCAGTTCTACAGGACAGGGGAATGGCTACACCTTC | CASSSTGQGNGYTF
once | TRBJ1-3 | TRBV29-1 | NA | TGCAGCGTTGGGCACCGCCGGGACACCATATATTTT | CSVGHRRDTIYF
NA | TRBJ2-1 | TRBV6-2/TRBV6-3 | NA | TGTGCCAGCAGTGACCTAGGAGGGAGTTACAATGAGCAGTTCTTC | CASSDLGGSYNEQFF
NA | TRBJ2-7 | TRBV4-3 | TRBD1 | TGCGCCAGCAGCCAAGATATAAGAGACAGGGGCCACGAGCAGTACTTC | CASSQDIRDRGHEQYF
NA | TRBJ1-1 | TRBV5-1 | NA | TGCGCCAGCAGCTTGGCCAACAGGCCGGCTGAAGCTTTCTTT | CASSLANRPAEAFF
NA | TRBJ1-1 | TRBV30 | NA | TGTGCCTGGAGTGTCGGAGGGAGAACCCTGGAAGCTTTCTTT | CAWSVGGRTLEAFF
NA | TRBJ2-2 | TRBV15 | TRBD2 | TGTGCCACCAGCAGAGAAAGCATGAGGACTAGCGGGAGGGCTGCGGAGCTGTTTTTT | CATSRESMRTSGRAAELFF
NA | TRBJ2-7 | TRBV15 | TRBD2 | TGTGCCACCAGCCCCCAACGGGAGGGCCGCTACGAGCAGTACTTC | CATSPQREGRYEQYF
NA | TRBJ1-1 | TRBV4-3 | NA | TGCGCCAGCAGCCAAGATAGGAGGGCTGAAGCTTTCTTT | CASSQDRRAEAFF
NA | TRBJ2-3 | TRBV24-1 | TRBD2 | TGTGCCACCTTTTCTACTAGCGGGAGGGTCTCCACAGATACGCAGTATTTT | CATFSTSGRVSTDTQYF
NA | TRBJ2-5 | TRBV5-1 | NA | TGCGCCAGCAGCTTCGGACAAGGCCCGATGGAGACCCAGTACTTC | CASSFGQGPMETQYF
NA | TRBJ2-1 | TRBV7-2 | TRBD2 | TGTGCCAGCAGCACGGCGGCTAGCGGGACCAATGAGCAGTTCTTC | CASSTAASGTNEQFF
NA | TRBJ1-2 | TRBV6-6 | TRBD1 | TGTGCCAGCAGTGGGGGACAGGGGGCTGATGGCTACACCTTC | CASSGGQGADGYTF
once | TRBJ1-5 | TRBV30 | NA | TGTGCCTGGGGACTAGGCGAGCCCCAGCATTTT | CAWGLGEPQHF
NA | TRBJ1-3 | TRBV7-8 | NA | TGTGCCAGCAGCCCCCGGAGCTCTGGAAACACCATATATTTT | CASSPRSSGNTIYF
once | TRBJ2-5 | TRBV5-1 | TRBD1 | TGCGCCAGCAGCTTTGGACAGGGGTTCATGGAGACCCAGTACTTC | CASSFGQGFMETQYF
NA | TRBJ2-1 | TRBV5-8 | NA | TGTGGTCTAGAGGGGGTGCGCCTCTACAATGAGCAGTTCTTC | CGLEGVRLYNEQFF
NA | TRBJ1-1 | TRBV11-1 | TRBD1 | TGTGCCAGCAGCTTAAGGGACAGGGGGTTTGGTGAAGCTTTCTTT | CASSLRDRGFGEAFF
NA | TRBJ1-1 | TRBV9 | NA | TGTGCCAGCAGCGTAGACTCCTACACTGAAGCTTTCTTT | CASSVDSYTEAFF
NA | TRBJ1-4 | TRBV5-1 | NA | TGCGCCAGCAGCTTGGAAACAGGAACTAATGAAAAACTGTTTTTT | CASSLETGTNEKLFF
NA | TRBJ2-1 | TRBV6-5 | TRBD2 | TGTGCCAGCAGTTACTTCGGGACTAGTTGGAATGAGCAGTTCTTC | CASSYFGTSWNEQFF
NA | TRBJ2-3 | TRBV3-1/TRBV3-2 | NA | TGTGCCAGCAGCCAAGGGTTACGGAGCACAGATACGCAGTATTTT | CASSQGLRSTDTQYF
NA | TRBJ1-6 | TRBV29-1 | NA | TGCAGCGTTGAGGCAGGGGCAGGATCACCCCTCCACTTT | CSVEAGAGSPLHF
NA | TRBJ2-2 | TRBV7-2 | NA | TGTGCCAGCAGCCGGGGGATTACAACCGGGGAGCTGTTTTTT | CASSRGITTGELFF
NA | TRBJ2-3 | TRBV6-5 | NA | TGTGCCAGCAGACCGGGACTGGAGGTTACGCAGTATTTT | CASRPGLEVTQYF
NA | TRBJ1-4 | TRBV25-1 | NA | TGTGCCAGCAGTGAATTTTATGGGAGTACTAATGAAAAACTGTTTTTT | CASSEFYGSTNEKLFF
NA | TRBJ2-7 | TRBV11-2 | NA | TGTGCCAGCAGCTCCGACAGGTTGATGGCCTACGAGCAGTACTTC | CASSSDRLMAYEQYF